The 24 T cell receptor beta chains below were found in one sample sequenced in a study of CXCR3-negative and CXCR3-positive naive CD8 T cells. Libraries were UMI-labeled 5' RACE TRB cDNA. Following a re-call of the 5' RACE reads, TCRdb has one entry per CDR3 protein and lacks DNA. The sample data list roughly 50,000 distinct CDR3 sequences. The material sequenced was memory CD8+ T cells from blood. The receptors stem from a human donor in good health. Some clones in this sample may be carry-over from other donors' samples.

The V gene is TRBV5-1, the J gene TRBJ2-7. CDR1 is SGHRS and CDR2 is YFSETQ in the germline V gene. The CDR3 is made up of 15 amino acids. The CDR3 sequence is CASSLDVGVSYEQYF.

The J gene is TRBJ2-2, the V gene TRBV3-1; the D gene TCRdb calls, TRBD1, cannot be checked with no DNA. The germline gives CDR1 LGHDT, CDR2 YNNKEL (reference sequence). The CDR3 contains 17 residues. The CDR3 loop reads CASSQESGQGRYGELFF. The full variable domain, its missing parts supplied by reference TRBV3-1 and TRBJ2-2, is DTAVSQTPKYLVTQMGNDKSIKCEQNLGHDTMYWYKQDSKKFLKIMFSYNNKELIINETVPNRFSPKSPDKAHLNLHINSLELGDSAVYFCASSQESGQGRYGELFFGEGSRLTVL.

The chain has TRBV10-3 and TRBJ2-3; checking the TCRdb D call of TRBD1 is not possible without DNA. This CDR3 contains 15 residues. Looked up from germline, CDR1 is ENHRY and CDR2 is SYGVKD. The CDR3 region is CAISESPGSTDTQYF.

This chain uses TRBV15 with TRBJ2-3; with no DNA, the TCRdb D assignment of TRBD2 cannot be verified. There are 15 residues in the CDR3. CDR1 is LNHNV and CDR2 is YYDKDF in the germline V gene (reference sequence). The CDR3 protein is CATSPSGGVTDTQYF.

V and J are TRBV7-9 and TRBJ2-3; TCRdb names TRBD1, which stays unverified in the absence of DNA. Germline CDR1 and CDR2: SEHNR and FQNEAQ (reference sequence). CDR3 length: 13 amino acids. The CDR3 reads CASSAPLSDTQYF.

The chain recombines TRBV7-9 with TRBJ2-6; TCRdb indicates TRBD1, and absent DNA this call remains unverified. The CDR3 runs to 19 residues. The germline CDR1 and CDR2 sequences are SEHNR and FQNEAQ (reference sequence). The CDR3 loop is CASSSLTGGASSGANVLTF.

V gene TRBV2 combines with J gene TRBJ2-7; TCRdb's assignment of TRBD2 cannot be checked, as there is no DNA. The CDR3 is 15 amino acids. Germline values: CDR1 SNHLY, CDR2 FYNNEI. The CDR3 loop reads CASSEGLAGTYEQYF.

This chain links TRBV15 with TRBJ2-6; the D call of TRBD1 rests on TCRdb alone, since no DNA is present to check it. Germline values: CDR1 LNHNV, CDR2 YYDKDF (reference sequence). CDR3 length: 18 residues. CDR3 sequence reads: CATSKPGQGISGANVPTF.

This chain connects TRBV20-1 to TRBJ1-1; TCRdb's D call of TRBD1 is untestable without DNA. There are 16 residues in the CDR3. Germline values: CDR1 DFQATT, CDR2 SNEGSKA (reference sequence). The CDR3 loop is CSARVLRQEMNTEAFF.

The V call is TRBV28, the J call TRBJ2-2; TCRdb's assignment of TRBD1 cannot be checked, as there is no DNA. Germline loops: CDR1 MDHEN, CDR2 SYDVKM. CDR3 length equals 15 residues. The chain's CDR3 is CASSLRSQGAGELFF. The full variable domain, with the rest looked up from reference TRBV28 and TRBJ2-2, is DVKVTQSSRYLVKRTGEKVFLECVQDMDHENMFWYRQDPGLGLRLIYFSYDVKMKEKGDIPEGYSVSREKKERFSLILESASTNQTSMYLCASSLRSQGAGELFFGEGSRLTVL.

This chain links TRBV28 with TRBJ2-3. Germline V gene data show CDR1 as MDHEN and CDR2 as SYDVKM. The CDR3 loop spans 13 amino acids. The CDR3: CASRTVATDTQYF.

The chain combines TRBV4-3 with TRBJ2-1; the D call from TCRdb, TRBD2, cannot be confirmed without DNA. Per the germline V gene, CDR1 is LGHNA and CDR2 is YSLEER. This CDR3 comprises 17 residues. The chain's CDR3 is CASSQDLSSGGANEQFF.

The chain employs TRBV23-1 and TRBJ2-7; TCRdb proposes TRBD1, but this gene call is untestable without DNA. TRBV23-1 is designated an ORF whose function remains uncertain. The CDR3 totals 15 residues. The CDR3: CASSSLGTETYEQYF.

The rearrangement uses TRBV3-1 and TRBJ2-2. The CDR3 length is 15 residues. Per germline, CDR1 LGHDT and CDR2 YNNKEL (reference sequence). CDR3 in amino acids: CASSQQGANTGELFF.

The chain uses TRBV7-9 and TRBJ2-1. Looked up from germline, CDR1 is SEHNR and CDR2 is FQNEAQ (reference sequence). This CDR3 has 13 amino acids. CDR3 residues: CASSFVTYNEQFF.

This chain's CDR3 is CASKWGVITFF. The chain couples TRBV5-5 to TRBJ1-1. The germline gives CDR1 SGHKS, CDR2 YYEKEE (reference sequence). The CDR3 covers 11 residues. Full variable domain (rest looked up from reference TRBV5-5 and TRBJ1-1): DAGVTQSPTHLIKTRGQQVTLRCSPISGHKSVSWYQQVLGQGPQFIFQYYEKEERGRGNFPDRFSARQFPNYSSELNVNALLLGDSALYLCASKWGVITFFGQGTRLTVV.

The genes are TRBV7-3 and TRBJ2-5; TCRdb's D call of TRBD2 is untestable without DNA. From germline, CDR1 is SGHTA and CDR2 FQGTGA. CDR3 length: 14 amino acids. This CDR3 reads CASSLIGLQETQYF.

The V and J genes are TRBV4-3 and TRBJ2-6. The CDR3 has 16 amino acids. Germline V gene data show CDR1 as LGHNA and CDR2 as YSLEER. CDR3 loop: CASSQDASSGANVLTF.

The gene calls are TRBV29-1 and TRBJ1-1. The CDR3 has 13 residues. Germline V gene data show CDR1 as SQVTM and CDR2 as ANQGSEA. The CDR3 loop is CSVEGGRNTEAFF.

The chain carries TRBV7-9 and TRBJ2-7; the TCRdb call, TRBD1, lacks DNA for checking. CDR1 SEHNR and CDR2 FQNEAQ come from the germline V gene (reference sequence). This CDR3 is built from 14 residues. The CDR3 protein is CASSHLQGFYEQYF.

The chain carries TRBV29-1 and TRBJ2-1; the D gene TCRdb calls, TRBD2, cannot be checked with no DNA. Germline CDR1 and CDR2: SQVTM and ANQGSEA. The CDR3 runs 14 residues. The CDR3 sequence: CSVEDFGGGNEQFF.

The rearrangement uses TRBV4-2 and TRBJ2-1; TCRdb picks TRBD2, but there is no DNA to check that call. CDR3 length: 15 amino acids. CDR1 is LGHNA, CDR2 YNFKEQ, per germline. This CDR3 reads CASSPWEASGNEQFF.

The CDR3: CASSLSWDPWDEQFF. This chain connects TRBV7-9 to TRBJ2-1; the D call of TRBD1 rests on TCRdb alone, since no DNA is present to check it. Germline CDR1 and CDR2: SEHNR and FQNEAQ (reference sequence). The CDR3 is made up of 15 amino acids.

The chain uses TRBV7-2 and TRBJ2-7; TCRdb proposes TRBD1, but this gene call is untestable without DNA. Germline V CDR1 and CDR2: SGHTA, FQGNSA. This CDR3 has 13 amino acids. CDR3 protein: CASSLPGDYEQYF.